This T cell receptor beta chain was sequenced during a study of early T cells in non-severe SARS-CoV-2 infection. Findings of the study overall: VDJdb matching skewed toward anti-spike CD8 responses, missing private and CD4 specificities.

About this clonotype itself: Antigen: not known.

This CDR3 comprises 15 residues. Germline CDR1 SGHRS, CDR2 YFSETQ. The J segment lost 2 bases and the V segment lost 4 bases, leaving 3 bases of the junction unmatched. Unique molecular identifiers tagged individual cDNA molecules. TCRdb redid the calling of the 5' RACE reads with MiXCR, one entry per CDR3 protein. In the table there are about 66,000 distinct CDR3 sequences, over 10% of which are singletons. This clonotype originated in an adult who was a healthcare worker with PCR-confirmed SARS-CoV-2 infection or an uninfected control (not recorded which). The source material was whole blood. The chain carries TRBV5-1 and TRBJ2-7; TRBD2 matches at 13 bases. The CDR3 protein is CASSAGLAGTYEQYF. For the CDR3, the DNA is TGCGCCAGCAGCGCGGGACTAGCGGGAACCTACGAGCAGTACTTC.